This T cell receptor (beta chain) was identified in a study of cytomegalovirus exposure and HLA in healthy donors. Overall study findings and caveats: Equally common other TCR beta chains were less clonally expanded than HLA-associated ones, a later analysis found.

The PCR had 60 Vbeta and 13 Jbeta primers. The method was immunoSEQ multiplex PCR; TCRdb's version includes in-frame clones alone and lacks a portion of them. Here the sample spans about 43,000 clones, 45% to 60% being singletons. The ends lost 5 bases at V and 4 bases at J; junction bases unmatched: 8. Germline V gene lookup returns CDR1 LNHDA and CDR2 SQIVND (reference sequence). The CDR3 consists of 14 residues. This clone was picked up a small number of times. Its antigen is unidentified. The chain combines TRBV19 with TRBJ2-7; 7 bases map to TRBD1. The specimen sequenced was PBMCs. The sequence derives from a man aged 55 to 70 in good health and CMV-seronegative. The CDR3 is CASSSDRWGYEQYF. CDR3 in DNA: TGTGCCAGTAGTTCGGACAGGTGGGGATACGAGCAGTACTTC.